A single T cell receptor beta chain is shown here with its context. Its target antigen remains unknown. The record has no base qualities; no much larger clone is one base away. Each collaborating institution followed its own protocols to collect whole blood in K2EDTA tubes. Collaborator samples were shipped for TCRbeta analysis as frozen whole blood, isolated PBMCs, or DNA extracted from either sample type. The immunoSEQ Assay, a bias-controlled multiplex PCR, was used to amplify TCRbeta CDR3 regions from genomic DNA. The authors processed their data as follows. The number of nucleated cells in each sample was estimated from the amplification of reference gene primers within the assay. To quantify the absolute abundance of each unique TCRbeta CDR3 rearrangement, sequence reads were collapsed and filtered. For each sample, productive Simpson clonality was calculated as the square root of Simpson's diversity index over productive rearrangements. In TCRdb, the immuneACCESS table is reduced to in-frame sequences with V and J assigned. These tables do not hold every clone; where another copy was compared, an unresolved V gene accounts for under half, and the others remain unexplained. V and J calls plus clone size are reproduced from that table; the DNA served to infer D and trimming. This sample lists roughly 90,000 clones; approximately 86% were detected once. The top ten clonotypes cover around 5% of the sample.

The data belong to a study of blood T cell repertoires in COVID-19 (dated by TCRdb to the early 2020s). For the study in its entirety: Collaborator samples came from the United States, Italy and Spain and covered acute and convalescent phases of COVID-19. Samples came from the ongoing ImmuneRACE study (first 160 participants) plus 1,254 subjects from 6 global collaborators. A de-identified subject ID, COVID-19 status, age in years and sex were almost always included in the sample metadata. The prospective study material was composed of cDNA or gDNA derived from T cells, B-cell-depleted T cells, or PBMCs. Where HLA class I and class II types were available, the types were taken from metadata supplied by the sample provider, not from assay-based typing. The repertoires were released in a freely available public database meant as a resource for research on the immune response to SARS-CoV-2. The dataset comprised deeply sampled blood TCRbeta repertoires from subjects exposed to, actively infected with, or recovered from COVID-19. Study-wide conclusions, independent of this receptor: Clinical and demographic metadata were provided uncurated, with the amount varying by source and participant.

Spanning cysteine to phenylalanine, the CDR3 consists of 22 amino acids. Only CDR3 DNA remains: 66 bases, in frame from the first base. Taken from the germline V gene (reference sequence), the CDR1 and CDR2 loops are LGHDT and YNNKEL. Trimming at the junction amounts to 6 bases on V and 0 bases on J, and the germline ends lie 32 bases apart. The chain links TRBV3-1 (or the pseudogene TRBV3-2) with TRBJ1-4, with TRBD1 as a weak D call on 6 bases. This clonotype was obtained from a man between 40 and 49 years old with acute or convalescent COVID-19. What was sequenced was peripheral blood. The bases are TGTGCCAGCAGTCGCAGTTCTCCTCCCGGACAGAATTTATATGCAACTAATGAAAAACTGTTTTTT. This is translated as CASSRSSPPGQNLYATNEKLFF.